The rows below give T cell receptor beta chains drawn from one sample of a study of T cell repertoires in cytomegalovirus infection. TCRdb redid the calling of the reads with MiXCR, one entry per CDR3 protein. The repertoire includes about 130,000 distinct CDR3 sequences, almost 9% of them detected once, and around 10% sits in the top ten. Sequenced input: PBMCs. These receptors came from a human donor in good health (CMV status not recorded). Some clones in this sample may be carry-over from other donors' samples. Both conserved end residues are part of each CDR3. D genes are given only for firm matches. Only some rows state a clone size, as once, few, many or a class for expanded clones.

j_gene,v_gene,abundance,d_gene,CDR3aa,CDR3nt
TRBJ1-3,TRBV5-1,few,-,CASRNADSGNTIYF,TGCGCCAGCAGGAACGCCGACTCTGGAAACACCATATATTTT
TRBJ2-7,TRBV4-1,many,-,CASSQGDLYEQYF,TGCGCCAGCAGCCAAGGGGACTTATACGAGCAGTACTTC
TRBJ1-1,TRBV5-6,many,-,CASSLGQQNTEAFF,TGTGCCAGCAGCTTGGGGCAGCAAAACACTGAAGCTTTCTTT
TRBJ2-7,TRBV20-1,many,-,CSARYEAYEQYF,TGCAGTGCTAGATATGAGGCCTACGAGCAGTACTTC
TRBJ2-4,TRBV20-1,many,TRBD2,CSATPSGGATKNIQYF,TGCAGTGCTACCCCTAGCGGGGGGGCGACCAAAAACATTCAGTACTTC
TRBJ1-5,TRBV2,-,TRBD1,CASSVQGGQPQHF,TGTGCCAGCAGTGTACAGGGGGGACAGCCCCAGCATTTT
TRBJ2-1,TRBV29-1,-,-,CSVEDESSYNEQFF,TGCAGCGTTGAGGATGAGAGCTCCTACAATGAGCAGTTCTTC
TRBJ1-2,TRBV12-3/TRBV12-4,many,-,CASSFTGYGYTF,TGTGCCAGCAGTTTTACGGGTTACGGCTACACCTTC
TRBJ2-7,TRBV18,-,-,CASSPPQGSYEQYF,TGTGCCAGCTCACCACCTCAGGGATCCTACGAGCAGTACTTC
TRBJ2-7,TRBV9,-,TRBD1,CASSVGTGGSYEQYF,TGTGCCAGCAGCGTTGGGACAGGGGGCTCCTACGAGCAGTACTTC